A single sample is the source of the 26 T cell receptor beta chains below, sequenced in a study of blood T cell repertoires in COVID-19. Repertoires were generated with immunoSEQ multiplex PCR, while TCRdb's copy carries only in-frame clones and drops some. The sample shows under 55,000 clones, 70% to 80% of them seen only once. The sample comprised peripheral blood. These receptors were collected from a man aged 65 to 79 with acute or convalescent COVID-19.

The CDR3 is CAPETPRDYGYTF. In nucleotides, the CDR3 is TGTGCCCCCGAAACCCCCCGGGACTATGGCTACACCTTC. This chain connects TRBV24-1 to TRBJ1-2, with no clear D. V lost 12 bases and J lost 3, with 16 bases in between. This CDR3 contains 13 residues. Germline CDR1 and CDR2: KGHDR and SFDVKD.

The rearrangement uses TRBV10-3 and TRBJ2-5, with TRBD2 as a possible D gene (6 bases). CDR1 is ENHRY, CDR2 SYGVKD, per germline. The CDR3 is made up of 14 amino acids. V was pared by 6 bases and J by 7 bases, with 18 bases between. The CDR3 here is CAISLRDSKGTQYF. The CDR3 DNA reads TGTGCCATCAGCCTCCGGGACTCAAAGGGGACCCAGTACTTC.

This sequence joins TRBV6-2 or TRBV6-3 and TRBJ2-7; possibly TRBD1 for D (5 bases). The CDR3 has 13 residues. V shed 0 bases and J shed 3 bases, with 6 bases lying between them. Germline V gives CDR1 MNHEY, CDR2 SVGEGT. CDR3 loop: CASSYSDNYEQYF. Here the CDR3 DNA reads TGTGCCAGCAGTTACTCGGACAACTACGAGCAGTACTTC.

The rearrangement joins TRBV24-1 to TRBJ2-5; TRBD1 matches at 8 bases. CDR1 and CDR2 from the germline V gene are KGHDR and SFDVKD. J gave up 5 bases and V 1 base, and 8 bases lay outside the gene matches. The CDR3 totals 16 residues. CDR3 loop: CATSDFPQTGDETQYF. The CDR3 DNA reads TGTGCCACCAGTGATTTCCCCCAGACAGGGGATGAGACCCAGTACTTC.

This chain connects TRBV6-5 to TRBJ1-2, with D hard to call. Per the germline V gene, CDR1 is MNHEY and CDR2 is SVGAGI. The CDR3 contains 13 residues. Trimming took 4 bases from V and 1 from J, leaving 7 bases between them. The CDR3: CASSLQLNYGYTF. CDR3 DNA sequence: TGTGCCAGCAGTTTACAGCTTAACTATGGCTACACCTTC.

The V and J genes are TRBV7-2 and TRBJ2-3, with a tentative D call TRBD1 (6 bases). CDR3 length equals 15 residues. The germline V gene encodes CDR1 SGHTA and CDR2 FQGNSA. V was trimmed by 3 bases and J by 0 bases, leaving 10 bases between them. The CDR3 bases are TGTGCCAGCAGCTTGGGACACCCTAGCACAGATACGCAGTATTTT. Its protein is CASSLGHPSTDTQYF.

About this clone itself: Other nucleotide sequences from this sample produce the same CDR3. The rearrangement joins TRBV7-9 to TRBJ2-2; 8 bases are a match to TRBD2. This CDR3 is built from 17 residues. Trimming at V came to 5 bases and at J to 0 bases, leaving 8 bases not matched to a gene. The germline V gene encodes CDR1 SEHNR and CDR2 FQNEAQ (reference sequence). The CDR3 region has the DNA TGTGCCAGCAGCCCCCGCCGGGGGGGCCCGAACACCGGGGAGCTGTTTTTT. It yields the protein CASSPRRGGPNTGELFF.

The J gene is TRBJ1-1, the V gene TRBV18; no firm D call. From germline, CDR1 is KGHSH and CDR2 LQKENI. The CDR3 length is 13 residues. V dropped 2 bases and J dropped 4 bases, with 8 bases sitting between them. CDR3 sequence: CASSPSRSTEAFF. The CDR3, as DNA: TGTGCCAGCTCACCATCCAGATCCACTGAAGCTTTCTTT.

The rearrangement links TRBV4-2 to TRBJ1-1; possibly TRBD1 for D (6 bases). The CDR3 consists of 12 residues. Per the germline V gene, CDR1 is LGHNA and CDR2 is YNFKEQ. Trimming removed 4 bases at V and 9 bases at J, with 12 bases between. The CDR3 coding sequence is TGTGCCAGCAGCCTTATGGGGGGGCAAGCTTTCTTT. It is translated as CASSLMGGQAFF.

The V and J genes are TRBV15 and TRBJ2-2; the D gene is possibly TRBD1 (5 bases). Germline CDR1 reads LNHNV; CDR2 reads YYDKDF (reference sequence). V lost 0 bases and J 2 bases, leaving 10 bases between the germline ends. This CDR3 is 16 amino acids long. DNA of the CDR3: TGTGCCACCAGCAGAGATCGTGGACAAAACACCGGGGAGCTGTTTTTT. Translated, it gives CATSRDRGQNTGELFF.

This clone was picked up a small number of times. CDR3 sequence (DNA): TGTGCCAGTCGCAACGGGGGGTTCTCTGGAAACACCATATATTTT. Amino acids: CASRNGGFSGNTIYF. This chain joins TRBV19 and TRBJ1-3, with a possible D match to TRBD1 (5 bases). CDR1 and CDR2 (germline): LNHDA, SQIVND (reference sequence). V was clipped by 8 bases and J by 0 bases, with 14 bases between them. This CDR3 comprises 15 residues.

The chain has TRBV6-4 and TRBJ2-2; D perhaps matches TRBD2 (5 bases). Germline V gene sequence: CDR1 MRHNA, CDR2 SNTAGT. The CDR3 extends over 14 amino acids. V was pared by 4 bases and J by 4 bases, with 10 bases between. This chain's CDR3 is CASSVASSTGELFF. CDR3 coding DNA: TGTGCCAGCAGTGTAGCTAGCTCCACCGGGGAGCTGTTTTTT.

V usage is TRBV4-2 and J usage is TRBJ1-1, with a tentative D call TRBD1 (6 bases). This CDR3 spans 14 amino acids. V lost 3 bases and J 6 bases, leaving 14 bases between the germline ends. Germline-derived CDR1 and CDR2 are LGHNA and YNFKEQ. CDR3 sequence (DNA): TGTGCCAGCAGCCAGGCGAACAGGGACGCTGAAGCTTTCTTT. It is translated as CASSQANRDAEAFF.

This clone was observed a handful of times. The rearrangement uses TRBV6-5 and TRBJ1-2, with TRBD1 matching over 8 bases. This CDR3 is built from 14 residues. The germline gives CDR1 MNHEY, CDR2 SVGAGI. The V and J ends lost 5 bases and 3 bases, in that order; junction bases with no gene match: 5. Here the CDR3 reads CASSPKGQDYGYTF. As DNA, the CDR3 is TGTGCCAGCAGTCCCAAGGGACAGGACTATGGCTACACCTTC.

The chain has TRBV29-1 and TRBJ2-3; TRBD1 is a possible D gene (6 bases). The CDR3 spans 14 residues. The germline CDR1 and CDR2 sequences are SQVTM and ANQGSEA. V lost 4 bases to trimming and J lost 0 bases, with 11 bases between them. CDR3 residues: CSVGTAPSTDTQYF. DNA of the CDR3: TGCAGCGTTGGGACAGCCCCTAGCACAGATACGCAGTATTTT.

The rearrangement links TRBV12-1 to TRBJ1-1. TRBV12-1 is a recognized pseudogene. This CDR3 region has 14 residues. The CDR3 protein is CASSFSGGGTEAFF. DNA of the CDR3: TGTGCCAGCAGCTTTTCGGGAGGGGGAACTGAAGCTTTCTTT.

The chain links TRBV10-3 to TRBJ1-2, with a possible D match to TRBD1 (5 bases). Trimming took off 3 bases at V and 4 bases at J, with 15 bases between the two ends. CDR1 ENHRY and CDR2 SYGVKD come from the germline V gene. The CDR3 sequence is 15 residues long. This chain's CDR3 is CAISDRRAGSYGYTF. The CDR3 DNA follows: TGTGCCATCAGTGATCGTCGGGCAGGGTCCTATGGCTACACCTTC.

The chain carries TRBV6-1 and TRBJ1-5; D is uncertain. CDR3 size: 16 residues. The germline gives CDR1 MNHNS, CDR2 SASEGT. With 0 bases removed from V and 0 bases from J, the gap between germline ends came to 9 bases. The CDR3 loop reads CASSEAAGPSNQPQHF. In nucleotides, the CDR3 is TGTGCCAGCAGTGAAGCGGCAGGCCCTAGCAATCAGCCCCAGCATTTT.

CDR3 nucleotide sequence: TGTGCCAGCTCTCCCGGGACAGTGAACACTGAAGCTTTCTTT. Amino acids: CASSPGTVNTEAFF. J is TRBJ1-1 and V is TRBV18; 7 bases align to TRBD1. Germline values: CDR1 KGHSH, CDR2 LQKENI. The trim removed 6 bases at V and 0 bases at J, leaving 4 bases unmatched. There are 14 residues in the CDR3.

The chain links TRBV29-1 to TRBJ1-1, with unresolved D. The CDR3 length is 12 residues. Germline CDR1 and CDR2: SQVTM and ANQGSEA. Between the trimmed V and J ends, which lost 7 bases and 0 bases, there was a span of 9 bases. The CDR3 here is CSAGTMNTEAFF. In DNA, the CDR3 is TGCAGCGCCGGTACTATGAACACTGAAGCTTTCTTT.

The rearrangement joins TRBV5-8 to TRBJ2-5; 12 bases agree with TRBD2. From germline, CDR1 is SGHTS and CDR2 YDEGEE. Trimming cost V 2 bases and J 3 bases; bases outside gene matches: 14. The CDR3 totals 19 residues. CDR3 residues: CASSFRLAGGWLREETQYF. The CDR3, as DNA: TGTGCCAGCAGCTTTCGGCTAGCGGGGGGGTGGCTACGAGAAGAGACCCAGTACTTC.

V and J are TRBV4-1 and TRBJ1-1, with TRBD1 as a possible D gene (5 bases). Trimming shortened V by 0 bases and J by 5 bases, and 7 bases separated the two germline ends. Germline V gene data show CDR1 as MGHRA and CDR2 as YSYEKL. This CDR3 has 13 amino acids. CDR3 sequence reads: CASSQEGGTEAFF. CDR3 coding DNA: TGCGCCAGCAGCCAAGAGGGGGGTACTGAAGCTTTCTTT.

This clone occurred a few times. The chain carries TRBV6-5 and TRBJ1-4; 9 bases fit TRBD1. The junction had 8 bases not matched to a gene; V was cut back by 4 bases and J by 8 bases. CDR1 and CDR2 from the germline V gene are MNHEY and SVGAGI. The CDR3 totals 15 residues. CDR3 coding DNA: TGTGCCAGCAGTTCCCTGACAGGGGGAAAAGAAAAACTGTTTTTT. Residues: CASSSLTGGKEKLFF.

V is TRBV6-2 or TRBV6-3 and J is TRBJ2-7; D is ambiguous. This CDR3 contains 16 residues. Trimming took 6 bases from V and 0 from J, leaving 18 bases between them. CDR1 is MNHEY, CDR2 SVGEGT, per germline. Here the CDR3 DNA reads TGTGCCAGCAGCCCTCATAGTCTAACCTACTCCTACGAGCAGTACTTC. The encoded protein is CASSPHSLTYSYEQYF.

The CDR3 coding sequence is TGTGCCAGCAGCTTAGGACTAGCGGGGGAGCAAGAGACCCAGTACTTC. It codes for CASSLGLAGEQETQYF. V is TRBV7-7 and J is TRBJ2-5; 12 bases align to TRBD2. Losses at the gene ends were 1 base for V and 2 bases for J; bases not matched to a gene: 2. The CDR3 totals 16 residues. CDR1 and CDR2 (germline): SSHAT, FNYEAQ (reference sequence).

The chain couples TRBV7-9 to TRBJ1-6, with 9 bases aligning to TRBD1. The germline V gene has CDR1 SEHNR and CDR2 FQNEAQ (reference sequence). This CDR3 region has 14 residues. V lost 1 base to trimming and J lost 10 bases; unmatched junction nucleotides: 2. CDR3 amino acids: CASSLEGQGSPLHF. CDR3 DNA sequence: TGTGCCAGCAGCTTAGAGGGACAGGGCTCACCCCTCCACTTT. The full variable domain, in which reference TRBV7-9 and TRBJ1-6 provide the parts outside the CDR3, is DTGVSQNPRHKITKRGQNVTFRCDPISEHNRLYWYRQTLGQGPEFLTYFQNEAQLEKSRLLSDRFSAERPKGSFSTLEIQRTEQGDSAMYLCASSLEGQGSPLHFGNGTRLTVT.